This T cell receptor (beta chain) originates from a study of blood T cell repertoires in COVID-19. This clone has a handful of counts. The protocol was immunoSEQ multiplex PCR, while the TCRdb copy is restricted to in-frame clones and leaves out a portion. The sample shows 150,000 to 200,000 clones, 82% of them seen only once. Germline lookup yields CDR1 SGHRS and CDR2 YFSETQ. V shed 4 bases, J shed 9 bases, and the junction held 8 bases outside the gene matches. This CDR3 has 15 residues. The chain couples TRBV5-1 to TRBJ1-6, with 9 bases fitting TRBD1. What was sequenced was PBMCs or T cells enriched from blood (not recorded which). The sequence derives from a man aged 60 to 75 who had recovered from COVID-19. The CDR3 region is CASSPAGQGTSPLHF. The CDR3 nucleotides read TGCGCCAGCAGCCCTGCGGGACAGGGCACTTCACCCCTCCACTTT.